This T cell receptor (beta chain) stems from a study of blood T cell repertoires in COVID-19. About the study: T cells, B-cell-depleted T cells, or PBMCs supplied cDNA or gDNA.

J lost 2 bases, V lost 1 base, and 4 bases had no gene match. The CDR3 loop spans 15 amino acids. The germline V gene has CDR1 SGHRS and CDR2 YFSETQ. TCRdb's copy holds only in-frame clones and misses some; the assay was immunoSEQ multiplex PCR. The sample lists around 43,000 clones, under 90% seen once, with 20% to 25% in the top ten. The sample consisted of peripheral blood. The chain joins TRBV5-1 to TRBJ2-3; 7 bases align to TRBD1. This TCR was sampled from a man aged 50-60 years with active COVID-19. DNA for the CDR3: TGCGCCAGCAGCTTGCCGACAGGGTACACAGATACGCAGTATTTT. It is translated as CASSLPTGYTDTQYF.